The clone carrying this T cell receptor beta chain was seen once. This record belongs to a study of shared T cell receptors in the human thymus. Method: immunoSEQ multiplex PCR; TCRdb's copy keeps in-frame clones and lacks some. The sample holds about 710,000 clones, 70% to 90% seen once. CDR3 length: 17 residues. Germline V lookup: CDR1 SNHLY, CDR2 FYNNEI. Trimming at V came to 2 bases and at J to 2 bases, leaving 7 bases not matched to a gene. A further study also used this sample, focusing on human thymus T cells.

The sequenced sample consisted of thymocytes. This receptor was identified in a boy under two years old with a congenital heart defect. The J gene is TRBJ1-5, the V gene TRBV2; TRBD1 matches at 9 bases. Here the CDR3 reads CASSERGTGRRNQPQHF. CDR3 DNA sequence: TGTGCCAGCAGTGAAAGGGGGACAGGGAGGCGCAATCAGCCCCAGCATTTT.